Shown below are 27 T cell receptor beta chains from a single sample sequenced in a study of T cell changes during pregnancy in multiple sclerosis. TCRdb's copy holds only in-frame clones and misses some; the assay was immunoSEQ multiplex PCR. This sample has tens of thousands of clones; about 91% occur once, and the top ten carry about 2.5%. Sequences were derived from peripheral blood, sampled before pregnancy. These receptor sequences come from a female donor with multiple sclerosis, enrolled in a pregnancy study.

The V and J genes are TRBV6-1 and TRBJ2-7; 9 bases fit TRBD2. Germline V gene data show CDR1 as MNHNS and CDR2 as SASEGT. V gave up 3 bases and J gave up 2 bases; unmatched junction bases: 5. This CDR3 is 15 amino acids long. For the CDR3, the DNA is TGTGCCAGCAGTGACAGCGGGAGGATCACCTACGAGCAGTACTTC. Translated, it gives CASSDSGRITYEQYF.

This rearrangement joins TRBV5-4 to TRBJ1-2; D is uncertain. The CDR3 length is 14 residues. V gave up 0 bases and J gave up 3 bases, with 9 bases separating them. Germline CDR1 SGHNT, CDR2 YYREEE (reference sequence). DNA for the CDR3: TGTGCCAGCAGCTTGGAAGCGGACCACTATGGCTACACCTTC. Protein: CASSLEADHYGYTF.

The gene calls are TRBV2 and TRBJ1-1; D call uncertain. The CDR3 sequence is 13 residues long. CDR1 and CDR2 (germline): SNHLY, FYNNEI. With 4 bases removed from V and 2 bases from J, the gap between germline ends came to 8 bases. The CDR3 region is CASSVSVNTEAFF. The DNA of the CDR3 is TGTGCCAGCAGTGTATCGGTTAACACTGAAGCTTTCTTT. Variable domain in full (rest from reference TRBV2 and TRBJ1-1): EPEVTQTPSHQVTQMGQEVILRCVPISNHLYFYWYRQILGQKVEFLVSFYNNEISEKSEIFDDQFSVERPDGSNFTLKIRSTKLEDSAMYFCASSVSVNTEAFFGQGTRLTVV.

This clone was recorded only once. The chain is built from TRBV27 and TRBJ2-7; 7 nucleotides agree with TRBD1. This CDR3 contains 13 residues. The junction had 3 bases not matched to a gene; V was cut back by 4 bases and J by 3 bases. Germline values: CDR1 MNHEY, CDR2 SMNVEV (reference sequence). The CDR3: CASSSTGDYEQYF. CDR3 DNA: TGTGCCAGCAGTTCAACAGGGGACTACGAGCAGTACTTC.

This sequence joins TRBV5-6 and TRBJ1-3; maybe TRBD1 (5 bases). CDR1 SGHDT and CDR2 YYEEEE come from the germline V gene. This CDR3 is 13 amino acids long. Trimming took off 2 bases at V and 6 bases at J, with 9 bases between the two ends. This CDR3 reads CASSFPGINTIYF. The DNA for the CDR3 is TGTGCCAGCAGCTTTCCAGGGATAAACACCATATATTTT.

The gene calls are TRBV4-2 and TRBJ2-5; the match to TRBD2 covers 10 bases. Germline trimming cut 4 bases from V and 5 bases from J; bases unmatched to any gene: 13. CDR3 length: 17 residues. Germline CDR1 is LGHNA and CDR2 is YNFKEQ. DNA of the CDR3: TGTGCCAGCAGCCGCGATACTAGCGGGACCGGGGGGGAGACCCAGTACTTC. As protein: CASSRDTSGTGGETQYF.

The chain carries TRBV5-1 and TRBJ1-2, with D unresolved. Between the trimmed V and J ends, which lost 0 bases and 2 bases, there was a span of 5 bases. This CDR3 comprises 13 residues. The germline gives CDR1 SGHRS, CDR2 YFSETQ. CDR3 sequence (DNA): TGCGCCAGCAGCTTGGACACCAACTATGGCTACACCTTC. It translates to CASSLDTNYGYTF.

V is TRBV5-1 and J is TRBJ1-2, with 9 bases aligning to TRBD1. This CDR3 region has 16 residues. Germline-derived CDR1 and CDR2 are SGHRS and YFSETQ. The junction had 11 bases not matched to a gene; V was cut back by 4 bases and J by 4 bases. CDR3 in DNA: TGCGCCAGCAGCGGAAATTTGGGACAGGGTACCTATGGCTACACCTTC. Translated: CASSGNLGQGTYGYTF.

The V and J genes are TRBV5-1 and TRBJ2-6, with D perhaps matching TRBD1 (6 bases). Germline V CDR1 and CDR2: SGHRS, YFSETQ. The CDR3 runs to 15 residues. With 6 bases removed from V and 4 bases from J, the gap between germline ends came to 14 bases. CDR3 protein: CASNPMGAGANVLTF. Written as DNA, the CDR3 is TGCGCCAGCAACCCCATGGGGGCAGGGGCCAACGTCCTGACTTTC.

In DNA form, the CDR3 reads TGTGCCAGCAGGACGGAGGCCCTGTATGGCTACACCTTC. This encodes CASRTEALYGYTF. The chain is built from TRBV28 and TRBJ1-2; D gene uncertain. V was clipped by 6 bases and J by 5 bases, with 13 bases between them. The CDR3 runs to 13 residues. CDR1 MDHEN and CDR2 SYDVKM come from the germline V gene.

The gene calls are TRBV10-3 and TRBJ2-1; D is perhaps TRBD2 (5 bases). The V end lost 6 bases, the J end lost 9 bases, and 12 bases lay between the germline ends. This CDR3 is built from 12 residues. CDR1 and CDR2 from the germline V gene are ENHRY and SYGVKD. The CDR3 sequence is CAISAETTEQFF. CDR3 coding DNA: TGTGCCATCAGCGCCGAGACTACTGAGCAGTTCTTC.

The chain links TRBV28 to TRBJ2-3; TRBD2 is a possible D gene (5 bases). Germline V gene data show CDR1 as MDHEN and CDR2 as SYDVKM. The V and J ends lost 2 bases and 2 bases respectively, with 17 bases between them. This CDR3 comprises 17 residues. The chain's CDR3 is CASSLSQGLVLTDTQYF. The CDR3 region has the DNA TGTGCCAGCAGTTTAAGCCAAGGACTCGTCCTCACAGATACGCAGTATTTT.

The J gene is TRBJ1-2, the V gene TRBV28; 8 bases fit TRBD1. The CDR3 totals 15 residues. CDR1 and CDR2 from the germline V gene are MDHEN and SYDVKM. Losses at the gene ends were 2 bases for V and 8 bases for J; bases not matched to a gene: 10. CDR3 protein: CASSLGGTGGNGYTF. The CDR3 DNA is TGTGCCAGCAGTTTAGGGGGGACAGGAGGAAACGGCTACACCTTC.

The chain links TRBV5-1 to TRBJ2-7, with 7 bases matching TRBD2. The CDR3 covers 15 residues. Germline assignment: CDR1 SGHRS and CDR2 YFSETQ. V dropped 0 bases and J dropped 7; count of bases not matched to a gene: 10. CDR3 sequence: CASSLAGGSREEQYF. CDR3 sequence (DNA): TGCGCCAGCAGCTTGGCTGGCGGGAGTAGGGAAGAGCAGTACTTC.

The chain employs TRBV19 and TRBJ2-7, with 8 bases identical to TRBD1. With 8 bases clipped from V and 7 bases from J, the junction kept 4 bases outside the gene matches. The V gene's germline CDR1 is LNHDA and CDR2 SQIVND (reference sequence). The CDR3 covers 11 residues. CDR3 sequence: CASGQGLEQYF. The CDR3 region has the DNA TGTGCCAGTGGACAGGGATTAGAGCAGTACTTC. Together with reference TRBV19 and TRBJ2-7, the CDR3 gives the full variable domain: DGGITQSPKYLFRKEGQNVTLSCEQNLNHDAMYWYRQDPGQGLRLIYYSQIVNDFQKGDIAEGYSVSREKKESFPLTVTSAQKNPTAFYLCASGQGLEQYFGPGTRLTVT.

The chain joins TRBV10-3 to TRBJ1-1; unclear D gene. V lost 2 bases to trimming and J lost 6 bases, with 13 bases between them. This CDR3 comprises 14 residues. Germline CDR1 and CDR2: ENHRY and SYGVKD. CDR3 protein: CAISEVKGGPEAFF. CDR3 bases: TGTGCCATCAGTGAGGTAAAGGGCGGGCCTGAAGCTTTCTTT.

The rearrangement joins TRBV13 to TRBJ2-1, with 7 bases aligning to TRBD1. Per the germline V gene, CDR1 is PRHDT and CDR2 is FYEKMQ (reference sequence). The CDR3 runs 16 residues. V lost 2 bases to trimming and J lost 6 bases; unmatched junction nucleotides: 10. CDR3 sequence (DNA): TGTGCCAGCAGCTTATCGAGACAGGGACAAGGCAATGAGCAGTTCTTC. It encodes CASSLSRQGQGNEQFF. Together with reference TRBV13 and TRBJ2-1, the CDR3 gives the full variable domain: AAGVIQSPRHLIKEKRETATLKCYPIPRHDTVYWYQQGPGQDPQFLISFYEKMQSDKGSIPDRFSAQQFSDYHSELNMSSLELGDSALYFCASSLSRQGQGNEQFFGPGTRLTVL.

V is TRBV5-6 and J is TRBJ2-5; TRBD2 matches 7 bases. Germline V lookup: CDR1 SGHDT, CDR2 YYEEEE. The CDR3 spans 15 residues. Unmatched junction bases numbered 7, after V lost 0 bases and J lost 5 bases. The DNA of the CDR3 is TGTGCCAGCAGCTTGGATGGGAGGGCCGATGAGACCCAGTACTTC. Translation: CASSLDGRADETQYF.

The CDR3 region has the DNA TGTGCCAGCAGCTTAGGCCGAGCGGGAGGTGGAGAGACCCAGTACTTC. Encoded protein: CASSLGRAGGGETQYF. The chain links TRBV11-3 to TRBJ2-5; 9 bases align to TRBD2. The germline V gene encodes CDR1 SGHNT and CDR2 YENEEA. J lost 4 bases, V lost 1 base, and 7 bases had no gene match. This CDR3 contains 16 residues.

The chain has TRBV13 and TRBJ2-1, with a possible D match to TRBD1 (5 bases). Germline CDR1 is PRHDT and CDR2 is FYEKMQ (reference sequence). There are 16 residues in the CDR3. Trimming stripped 4 bases from V and 0 bases from J, with 13 bases between. The CDR3: CASSSTGSNSYNEQFF. The CDR3 DNA follows: TGTGCCAGCAGCTCTACAGGCTCAAACTCCTACAATGAGCAGTTCTTC.

The V gene is TRBV5-5, the J gene TRBJ1-1; TRBD1 agrees at 10 bases. V gave up 3 bases and J gave up 5 bases; unmatched junction bases: 16. Per the germline V gene, CDR1 is SGHKS and CDR2 is YYEKEE (reference sequence). This CDR3 has 18 amino acids. The CDR3, as DNA: TGTGCCAGCAGCTATGAGTCCCGGGACAGGGGACGGTCGACTGAAGCTTTCTTT. Protein sequence: CASSYESRDRGRSTEAFF.

J is TRBJ2-1 and V is TRBV5-1, with TRBD1 matching over 8 bases. CDR1 is SGHRS, CDR2 YFSETQ, per germline. Germline trimming cut 5 bases from V and 9 bases from J; bases unmatched to any gene: 4. The CDR3 extends over 12 amino acids. The CDR3 reads CASSLDRGEQFF. The DNA for the CDR3 is TGCGCCAGCAGTCTCGACAGGGGTGAGCAGTTCTTC. The full variable domain, rest sourced from reference TRBV5-1 and TRBJ2-1, is KAGVTQTPRYLIKTRGQQVTLSCSPISGHRSVSWYQQTPGQGLQFLFEYFSETQRNKGNFPGRFSGRQFSNSRSEMNVSTLELGDSALYLCASSLDRGEQFFGPGTRLTVL.

This chain connects TRBV5-1 to TRBJ2-1; a possible D gene is TRBD1 (6 bases). V was shortened by 3 bases and J by 9 bases, with 7 bases between the two germline ends. Germline-derived CDR1 and CDR2 are SGHRS and YFSETQ. The CDR3 covers 11 residues. The CDR3 is CASSSRGEQFF. In DNA form, the CDR3 reads TGCGCCAGCAGCTCCAGGGGTGAGCAGTTCTTC.

This chain uses TRBV29-1 with TRBJ2-3; TRBD1 agrees at 7 bases. V was clipped by 4 bases and J by 2 bases; unmatched bases: 6. From germline, CDR1 is SQVTM and CDR2 ANQGSEA. This CDR3 spans 14 amino acids. CDR3 bases: TGCAGCGTTGCCCTACAGGGGATCACAGATACGCAGTATTTT. It yields the protein CSVALQGITDTQYF.

V gene TRBV7-8 combines with J gene TRBJ2-5; 10 bases are shared with TRBD1. Losses at the gene ends were 1 base for V and 9 bases for J; bases not matched to a gene: 8. Germline-derived CDR1 and CDR2 are SGHVS and FQNEAQ. The CDR3 has 15 amino acids. CDR3 sequence reads: CASSLVRDRGGSQYF. The CDR3 region has the DNA TGTGCCAGCAGCTTAGTAAGGGACAGGGGAGGGTCCCAGTACTTC.

This clone was counted a few times. This sequence joins TRBV5-1 and TRBJ1-3, with D maybe TRBD1 (6 bases). The germline gives CDR1 SGHRS, CDR2 YFSETQ. The CDR3 spans 14 residues. Deletions cut 4 bases from V and 7 bases from J, with 15 bases between. The CDR3 DNA reads as TGCGCCAGCAGCCTAGGAACAGGGACCAACACCATATATTTT. This codes for CASSLGTGTNTIYF.

The chain has TRBV27 and TRBJ2-2, with TRBD2 matching over 10 bases. Unmatched junction bases numbered 7, after V lost 3 bases and J lost 6 bases. Germline CDR1 reads MNHEY; CDR2 reads SMNVEV (reference sequence). The CDR3 has 16 residues. CDR3 sequence reads: CASSFWTSGGAGELFF. The CDR3 DNA reads as TGTGCCAGCAGTTTTTGGACTAGCGGAGGAGCCGGGGAGCTGTTTTTT.